This TCR beta chain was observed in a study of multiple sclerosis patients with progressive multifocal leukoencephalopathy (dated by TCRdb to the late 2010s). The study in broad terms: Peripheral T and B cells were examined in MS patients who went on to develop PML (4 under natalizumab, 1 after alemtuzumab) as well as in treated patients who did not. A couple of patients on natalizumab who later developed PML were tracked over time from before therapy, through 6 and 12 months, up to PML onset. The goal of the study was to detect any JC virus-specific or public T-cell expansions that arose at the time of PML onset.

Interpreted using the paper, the time point label stands for: time of PML onset. This specimen's treatment or condition label, per the study, means: on natalizumab therapy at sampling. PML was diagnosed from clinical and MRI findings and confirmed by detection of JC virus DNA in cerebrospinal fluid. In the natalizumab-treated patients, PML developed after between about 15 and 56 months of natalizumab therapy. Every listed patient had earlier received interferon beta, and every PML patient was female. At the time of PML onset, T3 blood samples were collected. Ficoll-Hypaque density gradient centrifugation was used to isolate peripheral blood mononuclear cells. In regard to this clone: Its antigen is unknown. Per-base quality was not reported, and no clone a single base away is much larger than it.

TRB CDR3 regions were amplified from genomic DNA with the immunoSEQ two-step multiplex PCR at survey-level depth. Synthetic inline TR CDR3 controls covering all V-J pairings were spiked into each PCR so that template counts could be estimated and amplification bias removed. Reads went through processing to reduce amplification and sequencing bias, and quantification was done against synthetic TR CDR3 analogs. In the source study's methods: Raw data were processed in ImmunoSEQ Analyzer, with out-of-frame sequences and CDR3s containing stop codons removed, and genes were named according to IMGT nomenclature. Repertoire diversity was summarized as normalized Shannon entropy, defined as 1 minus Pielou's evenness. Two TRB sequences were counted as identical only if the two sequences had the same V gene, J gene and CDR3. Public PML clonotypes were defined as CDR3s shared by two or more PML-onset samples but absent from earlier samples, from controls, and from public databases. Skylign with the observed count method was used to analyze CDR3 amino acid composition at each position. This immuneACCESS table, as held by TCRdb, lists in-frame sequences with V and J called but not all clones. Of the missing ones, under half trace to an unresolved V gene in checked studies; the others have no known cause. The V and J calls and clone size were taken over from that table, and D and trimming were inferred from the DNA. This sample gives approximately 35,000 clones in total; roughly 90% of them show up just once. 3.2% of the sample comes from the top ten.

The paper as a whole reports these results and caveats: TRB clones with frequency above 0.5% were observed only in PML patients, but the clones expanded at PML onset were found to be already present before and during natalizumab therapy. At the time PML developed, no common TRBV or TRBJ gene usage or preferential TRBV-TRBJ pairings were detected. Less diverse TRB repertoires in most PML patients were suggested by lower normalized Shannon entropy, whereas values near 1 were observed in the natalizumab-treated controls. Analysis was restricted to peripheral blood, although for natalizumab-associated PML, cerebrospinal fluid or brain lymphocytes might be more informative. Because the cohort was small and descriptive, it remained unclear whether the findings reflect JC virus infection or general immunocompromise.

This specimen was PBMCs, taken from a patient treated with natalizumab. This receptor was obtained from a human donor with progressive multifocal leukoencephalopathy.

The CDR3 protein is CASSLGWGTGSTEAFF. The bases are TGCGCCAGCAGCTTGGGGTGGGGGACAGGATCCACTGAAGCTTTCTTT. The chain is encoded by TRBV5-1 joined to TRBJ1-1, with 8 bases aligning to TRBD1. CDR1 and CDR2, looked up from the germline V gene, are SGHRS and YFSETQ. Unmatched junction bases come to 8, with V trimmed by 0 bases and J by 4 bases. There are 16 amino acids in the CDR3, from cysteine to phenylalanine inclusive. Here the CDR3 DNA is all that survives: 48 bases in frame from base 1. Full variable domain (CDR3 extended with the reference TRBV5-1 and TRBJ1-1 proteins): KAGVTQTPRYLIKTRGQQVTLSCSPISGHRSVSWYQQTPGQGLQFLFEYFSETQRNKGNFPGRFSGRQFSNSRSEMNVSTLELGDSALYLCASSLGWGTGSTEAFFGQGTRLTVV.